The TCR beta chain under discussion was sequenced for a study of cytomegalovirus exposure and HLA in healthy donors. V lost 3 bases, J lost 0 bases, and 14 bases lay in between. This CDR3 contains 16 residues. The V gene's germline CDR1 is SGHRS and CDR2 YFSETQ. Generated by immunoSEQ multiplex PCR, the TCRdb table keeps only in-frame clones and is missing some. The profile shows 110,000 or so clones, 85% to 90% of them singletons. The donors were part of the validation cohort, which consisted of over a hundred subjects and was separate from the first cohort of hundreds of subjects. Sequencing was carried out using PBMCs. The TCR comes from a woman aged 30 to 39 in good health and CMV-seronegative. V and J are TRBV5-1 and TRBJ2-3; no clear D gene. CDR3 sequence (DNA): TGCGCCAGCAGCTCACAGACACAAGTTAGCACAGATACGCAGTATTTT. This codes for CASSSQTQVSTDTQYF. The full variable domain, completed using reference TRBV5-1 and TRBJ2-3, is KAGVTQTPRYLIKTRGQQVTLSCSPISGHRSVSWYQQTPGQGLQFLFEYFSETQRNKGNFPGRFSGRQFSNSRSEMNVSTLELGDSALYLCASSSQTQVSTDTQYFGPGTRLTVL.